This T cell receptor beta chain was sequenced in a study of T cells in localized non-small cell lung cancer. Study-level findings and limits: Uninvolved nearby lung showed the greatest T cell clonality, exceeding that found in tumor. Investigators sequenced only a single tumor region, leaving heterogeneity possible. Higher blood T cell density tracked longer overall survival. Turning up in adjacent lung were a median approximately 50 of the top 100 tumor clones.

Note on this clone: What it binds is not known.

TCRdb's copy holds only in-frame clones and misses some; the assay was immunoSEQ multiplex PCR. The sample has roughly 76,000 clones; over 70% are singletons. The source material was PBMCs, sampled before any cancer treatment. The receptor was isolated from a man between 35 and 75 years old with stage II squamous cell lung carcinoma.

CDR3 sequence: CASSLGDRVADTQYF. The CDR3 DNA follows: TGTGCCAGCAGCTTGGGGGACAGGGTCGCAGATACGCAGTATTTT. The chain combines TRBV5-8 with TRBJ2-3; 9 bases line up with TRBD1. Germline assignment: CDR1 SGHTS and CDR2 YDEGEE. CDR3 size: 15 residues. Trimming at V came to 0 bases and at J to 4 bases, leaving 3 bases not matched to a gene. The variable domain in full, with the rest retrieved from reference TRBV5-8 and TRBJ2-3, is EAGVTQSPTHLIKTRGQQATLRCSPISGHTSVYWYQQALGLGLQFLLWYDEGEERNRGNFPPRFSGRQFPNYSSELNVNALELEDSALYLCASSLGDRVADTQYFGPGTRLTVL.